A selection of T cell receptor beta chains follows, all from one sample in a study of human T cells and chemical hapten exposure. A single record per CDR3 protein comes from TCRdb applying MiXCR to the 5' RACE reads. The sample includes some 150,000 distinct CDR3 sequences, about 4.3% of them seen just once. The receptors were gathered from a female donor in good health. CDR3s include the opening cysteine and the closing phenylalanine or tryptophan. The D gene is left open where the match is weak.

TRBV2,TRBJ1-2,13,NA,CASSDDSPYGYTF
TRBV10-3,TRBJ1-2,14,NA,CAISSSGYSYGYTF
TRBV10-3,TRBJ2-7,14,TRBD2,CAIRPGLAGYEQYF
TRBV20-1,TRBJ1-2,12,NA,CSASAVDYGYTF
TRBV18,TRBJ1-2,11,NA,CASSWGNGYTF
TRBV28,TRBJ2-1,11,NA,CASSLRYEQFF
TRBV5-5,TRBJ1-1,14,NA,CASSSDRQRAEAFF
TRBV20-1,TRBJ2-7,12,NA,CSASPRVYEQYF
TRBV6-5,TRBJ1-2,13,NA,CASRVTDNYGYTF
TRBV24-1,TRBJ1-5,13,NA,CAALPLVNQPQHF
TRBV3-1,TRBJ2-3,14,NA,CASSQRGDTDTQYF
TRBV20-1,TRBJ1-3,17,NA,CSARREGFLFSGNTIYF
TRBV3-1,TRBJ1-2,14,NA,CASSRSGFYYGYTF
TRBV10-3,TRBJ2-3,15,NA,CAISEVAASTDTQYF
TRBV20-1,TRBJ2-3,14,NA,CSASGRSGADTQYF
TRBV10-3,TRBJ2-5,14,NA,CAISESTREETQYF
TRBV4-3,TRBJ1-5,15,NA,CASSQDLGGDQPQHF
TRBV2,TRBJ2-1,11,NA,CASRIYNEQFF
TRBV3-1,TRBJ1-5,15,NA,CASSQYGGGNQPQHF
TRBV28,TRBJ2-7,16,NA,CASSSGVTQTSYEQYF
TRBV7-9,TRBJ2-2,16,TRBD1,CASSSSGTENTGELFF